This entry lists 20 T cell receptor beta chains sequenced from one sample in a study of blood T cell repertoires in COVID-19. The assay was immunoSEQ multiplex PCR, and TCRdb's table has in-frame clones only and misses some. This sample yields under 300,000 clones, of which 89% are seen a single time; 1.7% belongs to the top ten. The sequencing input was PBMCs or T cells enriched from blood (not recorded which). The receptors stem from a woman aged 40 to 49 who had recovered from COVID-19.

CDR3 sequence: CASSWGGQSTDTQYF. The CDR3 DNA reads TGTGCCAGCAGCTGGGGGGGCCAGAGCACAGATACGCAGTATTTT. The chain recombines TRBV7-9 with TRBJ2-3; maybe TRBD2 (7 bases). The germline V and J ends were trimmed by 4 bases and 0 bases, with 11 bases remaining between them. There are 15 residues in the CDR3. The germline CDR1 and CDR2 sequences are SEHNR and FQNEAQ (reference sequence).

The V and J genes are TRBV2 and TRBJ2-3; D is undetermined. Germline CDR1 is SNHLY and CDR2 is FYNNEI. CDR3 length: 12 amino acids. With 5 bases removed from V and 0 bases from J, the gap between germline ends came to 3 bases. The DNA of the CDR3 is TGTGCCAGCAGTTATAGCACAGATACGCAGTATTTT. Protein sequence: CASSYSTDTQYF.

This clone has a handful of counts. V gene TRBV5-1 combines with J gene TRBJ2-3, with 8 bases fitting TRBD2. The junction had 7 bases not matched to a gene; V was cut back by 0 bases and J by 4 bases. The CDR3 totals 16 residues. Germline CDR1 reads SGHRS; CDR2 reads YFSETQ. In DNA form, the CDR3 reads TGCGCCAGCAGCTTGGCTCGCGCGGGGGGTTCAGATACGCAGTATTTT. Translated, it gives CASSLARAGGSDTQYF.

The chain recombines TRBV5-4 with TRBJ2-3; 10 bases are shared with TRBD2. This CDR3 contains 15 residues. V trimming: 0 bases; J trimming: 11 bases; junction bases outside the gene matches: 9. Germline V gene lookup returns CDR1 SGHNT and CDR2 YYREEE (reference sequence). In DNA form, the CDR3 reads TGTGCCAGCAGCTTGGATAGCGGGGGGCGGATGGGGCAGTATTTT. The encoded protein is CASSLDSGGRMGQYF.

This chain joins TRBV5-1 and TRBJ2-3; D might be TRBD2 (5 bases). V gave up 4 bases and J gave up 6 bases, with 6 bases separating them. Germline CDR1 is SGHRS and CDR2 is YFSETQ. The CDR3 is made up of 11 amino acids. The CDR3 DNA reads TGCGCCAGCAGCGGCGGGGATACGCAGTATTTT. Translated: CASSGGDTQYF.

CDR3 region: CASSSSTGGNEKLFF. CDR3 DNA: TGTGCCAGCAGCTCATCGACAGGGGGTAATGAAAAACTGTTTTTT. The gene calls are TRBV7-8 and TRBJ1-4; TRBD1 agrees at 9 bases. Looked up from germline, CDR1 is SGHVS and CDR2 is FQNEAQ. The CDR3 has 15 amino acids. V lost 4 bases to trimming and J lost 4 bases; unmatched junction nucleotides: 4.

V gene TRBV30 combines with J gene TRBJ2-1, with 9 bases matching TRBD2. V dropped 5 bases and J dropped 6; count of bases not matched to a gene: 14. Germline CDR1 and CDR2: GTSNPN and SVGIG (reference sequence). This CDR3 region has 16 residues. CDR3: CAWAGQGAGGPNEQFF. CDR3 bases: TGTGCCTGGGCCGGCCAAGGGGCGGGAGGGCCCAATGAGCAGTTCTTC.

CDR3 in DNA: TGTGCCAGCAGCTTGGGGGGACAGGGATACTACGAGCAGTACTTC. The encoded protein is CASSLGGQGYYEQYF. The chain joins TRBV5-4 to TRBJ2-7; 9 bases fit TRBD1. The CDR3 has 15 residues. The germline gives CDR1 SGHNT, CDR2 YYREEE (reference sequence). After removal of 0 bases from V and 3 bases from J, the junction contained 4 bases not matched to a gene.

This sequence joins TRBV5-1 and TRBJ1-1, with 10 bases lining up with TRBD1. This CDR3 is 15 amino acids long. Trimming at V came to 3 bases and at J to 1 base, leaving 3 bases not matched to a gene. Germline CDR1 SGHRS, CDR2 YFSETQ. The CDR3 region has the DNA TGCGCCAGCAGCTCGACAGGGGGCAGGAACACTGAAGCTTTCTTT. It encodes CASSSTGGRNTEAFF. The full variable domain, rest sourced from reference TRBV5-1 and TRBJ1-1, is KAGVTQTPRYLIKTRGQQVTLSCSPISGHRSVSWYQQTPGQGLQFLFEYFSETQRNKGNFPGRFSGRQFSNSRSEMNVSTLELGDSALYLCASSSTGGRNTEAFFGQGTRLTVV.

V gene TRBV18 combines with J gene TRBJ2-1, with TRBD2 identical over 15 bases. CDR3 length equals 20 residues. The V segment lost 3 bases and the J segment 1 base; nucleotides outside the gene matches: 10. Germline V gene sequence: CDR1 KGHSH, CDR2 LQKENI. This CDR3 reads CASSPPGLAGGPRSYNEQFF. The DNA of the CDR3 is TGTGCCAGCTCACCGCCCGGACTAGCGGGAGGGCCGAGGTCCTACAATGAGCAGTTCTTC. Variable domain in full (rest from reference TRBV18 and TRBJ2-1): NAGVMQNPRHLVRRRGQEARLRCSPMKGHSHVYWYRQLPEEGLKFMVYLQKENIIDESGMPKERFSAEFPKEGPSILRIQQVVRGDSAAYFCASSPPGLAGGPRSYNEQFFGPGTRLTVL.

The chain employs TRBV5-1 and TRBJ2-2, with 14 bases identical to TRBD2. The CDR3 length is 17 residues. The junction had 7 bases not matched to a gene; V was cut back by 5 bases and J by 4 bases. Germline CDR1 is SGHRS and CDR2 is YFSETQ. CDR3 sequence reads: CASRIPGTSGSTGELFF. CDR3 nucleotide sequence: TGCGCCAGCAGAATACCCGGGACTAGCGGGAGCACCGGGGAGCTGTTTTTT.

This chain links TRBV24-1 with TRBJ1-3; TRBD1 agrees at 7 bases. V dropped 4 bases and J dropped 1; count of bases not matched to a gene: 6. Looked up from germline, CDR1 is KGHDR and CDR2 is SFDVKD. The CDR3 length is 16 residues. The CDR3 coding sequence is TGTGCCACCAGTGAGAGCAGGGGGGAATCTGGAAACACCATATATTTT. As protein: CATSESRGESGNTIYF.

The V call is TRBV29-1, the J call TRBJ1-1; possible D gene TRBD1, 6 bases. Germline values: CDR1 SQVTM, CDR2 ANQGSEA. Between the trimmed V and J ends, which lost 5 bases and 0 bases, there was a span of 16 bases. The CDR3 totals 15 residues. DNA of the CDR3: TGCAGCGTTAAACAGGGTTGGGGAATGAACACTGAAGCTTTCTTT. Its translation: CSVKQGWGMNTEAFF.

There are many counts of this clone. This sequence joins TRBV10-1 and TRBJ1-2; D possibly corresponds to TRBD1 (5 bases). V lost 5 bases and J 4 bases, leaving 11 bases between the germline ends. Germline CDR1 is WNHNN and CDR2 is SYGVQD (reference sequence). CDR3 length: 13 residues. The CDR3 DNA sequence: TGCGCCAGCAGTCCCGACAGTTTCTATGGCTACACCTTC. Translating gives CASSPDSFYGYTF.

The chain combines TRBV5-8 with TRBJ1-5, with D possibly TRBD1 on 5 matching bases. CDR1 is SGHTS and CDR2 is YDEGEE in the germline V gene. The CDR3 loop spans 16 amino acids. V lost 1 base to trimming and J lost 4 bases, with 15 bases between them. The CDR3 coding sequence is TGTGCCAGCAGCTTGCAGGTCGGCAGGGCGAATCAGCCCCAGCATTTT. Its protein is CASSLQVGRANQPQHF.

The rearrangement uses TRBV18 and TRBJ1-1; D is undetermined. The CDR3 runs 14 residues. Looked up from germline, CDR1 is KGHSH and CDR2 is LQKENI. The V and J ends lost 2 bases and 1 base respectively, with 8 bases between them. CDR3 amino acids: CASSPEPKNTEAFF. The DNA of the CDR3 is TGTGCCAGCTCACCAGAGCCAAAGAACACTGAAGCTTTCTTT.

J is TRBJ1-5 and V is TRBV6-1; 7 nucleotides line up with TRBD1. CDR1 is MNHNS, CDR2 SASEGT, per germline. Unmatched junction bases numbered 6, after V lost 2 bases and J lost 5 bases. The CDR3 contains 15 residues. The chain's CDR3 is CASSERPQGDQPQHF. The CDR3 DNA is TGTGCCAGCAGTGAACGGCCCCAGGGGGATCAGCCCCAGCATTTT.

The V and J genes are TRBV7-2 and TRBJ2-3; maybe TRBD2 (6 bases). CDR1 is SGHTA and CDR2 is FQGNSA in the germline V gene. The CDR3 length is 15 residues. The germline V and J ends were trimmed by 5 bases and 5 bases, with 17 bases remaining between them. The CDR3 reads CASSPQVGSVDTQYF. The DNA of the CDR3 is TGTGCCAGCAGCCCGCAGGTCGGGAGTGTAGATACGCAGTATTTT.

This chain joins TRBV4-2 and TRBJ2-3; TRBD2 matches 11 bases. The V gene end was trimmed by 2 bases and the J gene end by 4 bases; junction bases not matched to a gene: 5. CDR1 and CDR2 (germline): LGHNA, YNFKEQ. The CDR3 is 16 amino acids. The CDR3 DNA is TGTGCCAGCAGCCAACGTACTAGCGGGAGTCCAGATACGCAGTATTTT. This sequence encodes CASSQRTSGSPDTQYF.

This clone was observed a handful of times. The CDR3 loop reads CASTGFSNTEAFF. Here the CDR3 DNA reads TGTGCCAGCACAGGGTTTTCGAACACTGAAGCTTTCTTT. The V call is TRBV3-1 (or the pseudogene TRBV3-2), the J call TRBJ1-1, with a weak D call TRBD1 (5 bases). Trimming removed 7 bases from V and 1 base from J, with 10 bases in between. The CDR3 has 13 residues. Germline lookup yields CDR1 LGHDT and CDR2 YNNKEL (reference sequence).